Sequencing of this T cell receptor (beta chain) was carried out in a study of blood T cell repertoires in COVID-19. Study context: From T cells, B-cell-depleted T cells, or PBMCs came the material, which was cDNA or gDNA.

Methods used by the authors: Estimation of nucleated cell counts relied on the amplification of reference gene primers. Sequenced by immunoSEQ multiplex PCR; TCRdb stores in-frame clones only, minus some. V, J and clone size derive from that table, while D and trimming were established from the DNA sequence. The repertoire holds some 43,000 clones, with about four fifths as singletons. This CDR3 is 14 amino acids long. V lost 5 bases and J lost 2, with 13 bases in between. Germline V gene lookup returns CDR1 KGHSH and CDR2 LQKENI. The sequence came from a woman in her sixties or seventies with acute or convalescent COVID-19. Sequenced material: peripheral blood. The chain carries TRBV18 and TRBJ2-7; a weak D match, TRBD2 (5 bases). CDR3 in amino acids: CASSADGEPYEQYF. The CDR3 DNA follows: TGTGCCAGCTCAGCGGACGGGGAACCCTACGAGCAGTACTTC.